This T cell receptor beta chain was observed in a study of blood T cells in healthy people across ages. General study points: When set beside aged donors, long-lived donors presented more naive CD4+ cells and higher diversity.

It was with a sample-barcoded 5' primer and a J-beta primer mix that a second PCR of roughly 7 to 12 cycles was run. Each CDR3 protein gets one entry after TCRdb re-called the 5' RACE reads with MiXCR. There are about 1.8 million distinct CDR3 sequences in the sample; about 50% occur only once, and more than 2% lies in the top ten. The CDR3 spans 14 residues. Germline CDR1 is LGHDT and CDR2 is YNNKEL (reference sequence). This clonotype has just a few counts. Its target is unknown. The donors, healthy Caucasians from Russia, were aged roughly 6 to 95. The V gene is TRBV3-1, the J gene TRBJ2-7; 9 positions agree with TRBD1. Near its end, the DNA agrees better with TRBJ2-5, so the J call may be wrong. This receptor was obtained from a middle-aged woman in good health. Source material: blood. CDR3 DNA: TGTGCCAGCAGAGCAACAGGGGGCAGAGAGACCCAGTACTTC. Its translation: CASRATGGRETQYF.